These 28 T cell receptor beta chains share one sample of origin, sequenced in a study of blood T cell repertoires in COVID-19. The table came from immunoSEQ multiplex PCR; TCRdb's copy has only in-frame clones and leaves some out. Seen here are 300,000 to 400,000 clones, 88% observed once, and the top ten hold around 0.91%. The sequencing input was PBMCs or T cells enriched from blood (not recorded which). These receptors all stem from a woman aged 30 to 39 with acute COVID-19.

This chain uses TRBV6-5 with TRBJ2-5; a weak D match, TRBD1 (5 bases). Germline V lookup: CDR1 MNHEY, CDR2 SVGAGI. CDR3 length: 16 residues. V was trimmed by 0 bases and J by 0 bases, leaving 11 bases between them. CDR3 in amino acids: CASSYSLDRYQETQYF. The CDR3 DNA reads as TGTGCCAGCAGTTACTCACTTGACAGATACCAAGAGACCCAGTACTTC.

This rearrangement joins TRBV10-1 to TRBJ2-3, with 14 nucleotides matching TRBD2. Germline CDR1 and CDR2: WNHNN and SYGVQD (reference sequence). V lost 5 bases and J lost 4; bases outside the gene matches: 5. The CDR3 spans 16 residues. The CDR3 loop is CASSTRLAGGPDTQYF. CDR3 coding DNA: TGCGCCAGCAGTACTCGACTAGCGGGGGGGCCAGATACGCAGTATTTT.

This chain links TRBV3-1 (or the pseudogene TRBV3-2) with TRBJ1-4; D may be TRBD1 (6 bases). V lost 3 bases and J 3 bases, leaving 11 bases between the germline ends. The CDR3 consists of 15 residues. The V gene's germline CDR1 is LGHDT and CDR2 YNNKEL (reference sequence). Here the CDR3 DNA reads TGTGCCAGCAGCCAGAAGGGGGTTTCTAATGAAAAACTGTTTTTT. This gives the protein CASSQKGVSNEKLFF.

This chain uses TRBV5-1 with TRBJ2-3, with a tentative D call TRBD2 (6 bases). Germline loops: CDR1 SGHRS, CDR2 YFSETQ. V lost 3 bases and J 7 bases, leaving 18 bases between the germline ends. The CDR3 loop spans 15 amino acids. CDR3 DNA: TGCGCCAGCAGCTGGGGGGACGTTTCGGATTATACGCAGTATTTT. The encoded protein is CASSWGDVSDYTQYF.

The rearrangement joins TRBV3-1 (or the pseudogene TRBV3-2) to TRBJ1-4, with D hard to call. The length of the CDR3 is 17 residues. V was cut by 4 bases and J by 1 base, with 16 bases left in between. Germline V gene sequence: CDR1 LGHDT, CDR2 YNNKEL (reference sequence). The CDR3 loop is CASSPALGVGTNEKLFF. The CDR3 DNA sequence: TGTGCCAGCAGCCCCGCCCTGGGAGTTGGAACTAATGAAAAACTGTTTTTT.

The V gene is TRBV6-2 or TRBV6-3, the J gene TRBJ1-1; D gene uncertain. V lost 3 bases and J lost 1, with 6 bases in between. Germline V gene lookup returns CDR1 MNHEY and CDR2 SVGEGT. The CDR3 loop spans 13 amino acids. The CDR3 region has the DNA TGTGCCAGCAGTTATACAGCGAACACTGAAGCTTTCTTT. This sequence encodes CASSYTANTEAFF.

The chain is built from TRBV30 and TRBJ2-1; D uncertain. Germline V gene data show CDR1 as GTSNPN and CDR2 as SVGIG (reference sequence). The CDR3 has 11 residues. V dropped 1 base and J dropped 10 bases, with 8 bases sitting between them. The CDR3: CAWSALEEQFF. CDR3 bases: TGTGCCTGGAGTGCCTTAGAAGAGCAGTTCTTC.

This sequence joins TRBV2 and TRBJ1-2; 7 bases match TRBD1. After removal of 4 bases from V and 7 bases from J, the junction contained 9 bases not matched to a gene. From germline, CDR1 is SNHLY and CDR2 FYNNEI. The CDR3 has 14 residues. DNA of the CDR3: TGTGCCAGCAGTGCGGGGACAGCAAGGGGTGGCTACACCTTC. It encodes CASSAGTARGGYTF.

The genes are TRBV3-1 (or the pseudogene TRBV3-2) and TRBJ2-1; 8 bases fit TRBD1. The CDR3 is made up of 15 amino acids. Germline loops: CDR1 LGHDT, CDR2 YNNKEL (reference sequence). Trimming cost V 4 bases and J 6 bases; bases outside gene matches: 8. The CDR3 DNA reads TGTGCCAGCAGCCGATACAGGGGGACCCTCAATGAGCAGTTCTTC. Encoded protein: CASSRYRGTLNEQFF.

This clone was detected only a few times. V is TRBV28 and J is TRBJ1-2; TRBD1 agrees at 7 bases. J gave up 3 bases and V 3 bases, and 10 bases lay outside the gene matches. Per the germline V gene, CDR1 is MDHEN and CDR2 is SYDVKM. CDR3 size: 16 residues. DNA of the CDR3: TGTGCCAGCAGTTTGCCTGGGACAGTTGGCCACTATGGCTACACCTTC. Translating gives CASSLPGTVGHYGYTF.

This clone was recorded once. V is TRBV30 and J is TRBJ2-5; a weak D match, TRBD2 (6 bases). This CDR3 spans 14 amino acids. From germline, CDR1 is GTSNPN and CDR2 SVGIG (reference sequence). Between the trimmed V and J ends, which lost 5 bases and 5 bases, there was a span of 18 bases. CDR3 region: CAWEQTAGSETQYF. In DNA, the CDR3 is TGTGCCTGGGAACAAACAGCGGGCTCGGAGACCCAGTACTTC.

This clone was detected once. The J gene is TRBJ1-2, the V gene TRBV5-6, with 12 bases matching TRBD1. CDR1 is SGHDT, CDR2 YYEEEE, per germline. The CDR3 extends over 16 amino acids. J gave up 4 bases and V 0 bases, and 4 bases lay outside the gene matches. The CDR3 reads CASSLEAGQGAYGYTF. CDR3 in DNA: TGTGCCAGCAGCTTGGAAGCGGGACAGGGGGCCTATGGCTACACCTTC.

V and J are TRBV4-1 and TRBJ1-2, with 9 bases lining up with TRBD1. CDR1 and CDR2 (germline): MGHRA, YSYEKL. With 1 base clipped from V and 8 bases from J, the junction kept 8 bases outside the gene matches. CDR3 size: 15 residues. CDR3 loop: CASSQVLTGGYGYTF. CDR3 sequence (DNA): TGCGCCAGCAGCCAAGTACTTACAGGGGGCTACGGCTACACCTTC.

The chain recombines TRBV5-5 with TRBJ2-5; D uncertain. Germline V gene data show CDR1 as SGHKS and CDR2 as YYEKEE (reference sequence). The CDR3 is made up of 14 amino acids. V lost 4 bases and J 5 bases, leaving 15 bases between the germline ends. The CDR3 is CASSTELPQETQYF. The CDR3 DNA reads TGTGCCAGCAGCACAGAATTACCTCAGGAGACCCAGTACTTC. Full variable domain (remainder filled in from reference TRBV5-5 and TRBJ2-5): DAGVTQSPTHLIKTRGQQVTLRCSPISGHKSVSWYQQVLGQGPQFIFQYYEKEERGRGNFPDRFSARQFPNYSSELNVNALLLGDSALYLCASSTELPQETQYFGPGTRLLVL.

The chain combines TRBV11-1 with TRBJ2-7, with D perhaps matching TRBD2 (6 bases). With 7 bases removed from V and 2 bases from J, the gap between germline ends came to 15 bases. CDR1 and CDR2 (germline): SGHAT, FQDESV (reference sequence). The CDR3 spans 14 residues. The CDR3 coding sequence is TGTGCCAGCACCGACCCGGGACTGACCTACGAGCAGTACTTC. Protein product: CASTDPGLTYEQYF.

This chain connects TRBV7-9 to TRBJ1-6; the D gene is possibly TRBD1 (6 bases). This CDR3 spans 14 amino acids. Germline CDR1 reads SEHNR; CDR2 reads FQNEAQ (reference sequence). The V end lost 1 base, the J end lost 9 bases, and 10 bases lay between the germline ends. This CDR3 is CASSLGQGTSPLHF. The CDR3 region has the DNA TGTGCCAGCAGCTTAGGGCAGGGGACTTCACCCCTCCACTTT.

This clone has just a few counts. The rearrangement joins TRBV5-1 to TRBJ1-1; the match to TRBD1 covers 7 bases. CDR1 and CDR2 (germline): SGHRS, YFSETQ. Germline trimming cut 4 bases from V and 3 bases from J; bases unmatched to any gene: 12. The CDR3 spans 16 residues. This CDR3 is CASSPQTGRLDTEAFF. For the CDR3, the DNA is TGCGCCAGCAGCCCCCAGACAGGGCGTTTGGACACTGAAGCTTTCTTT.

The chain couples TRBV7-8 to TRBJ1-4, with a weak D call TRBD1 (5 bases). Trimming left V 4 bases short and J 8 bases short, with 11 bases between. This CDR3 comprises 13 residues. In germline, CDR1 is SGHVS, CDR2 FQNEAQ. In nucleotides, the CDR3 is TGTGCCAGCAGCTCAGGGTTATTGGAAAAACTGTTTTTT. It translates to CASSSGLLEKLFF.

In its sample, this clone was seen once. V gene TRBV5-6 combines with J gene TRBJ1-1, with no clear D. Germline V gives CDR1 SGHDT, CDR2 YYEEEE. The CDR3 is made up of 14 amino acids. Trimming removed 3 bases at V and 9 bases at J, with 18 bases between. CDR3 residues: CASSSPNPPQKAFF. CDR3 DNA sequence: TGTGCCAGCAGCTCTCCCAATCCTCCCCAGAAAGCTTTCTTT.

The chain employs TRBV3-1 (or the pseudogene TRBV3-2) and TRBJ1-1; 7 bases line up with TRBD1. Germline V gene sequence: CDR1 LGHDT, CDR2 YNNKEL (reference sequence). The CDR3 length is 15 residues. V gave up 5 bases and J gave up 2 bases; unmatched junction bases: 8. CDR3 protein: CASSLTGFGNTEAFF. In DNA form, the CDR3 reads TGTGCCAGCAGCTTGACAGGGTTCGGAAACACTGAAGCTTTCTTT.

The CDR3 DNA reads as TGTGCCAGCAGTTTATTTGCAGGCATAAGCACAGATACGCAGTATTTT. It codes for CASSLFAGISTDTQYF. This rearrangement joins TRBV27 to TRBJ2-3, with D hard to call. The CDR3 extends over 16 amino acids. Trimming took off 1 base at V and 0 bases at J, with 11 bases between the two ends. Germline V lookup: CDR1 MNHEY, CDR2 SMNVEV (reference sequence).

The V and J genes are TRBV20-1 and TRBJ1-2, with D possibly being TRBD1 (5 bases). This CDR3 is built from 11 residues. CDR1 is DFQATT, CDR2 SNEGSKA, per germline (reference sequence). Trimming removed 0 bases at V and 12 bases at J, with 11 bases between. CDR3 in DNA: TGCAGTGCTAGAGATAGGGCAGGGAACACCTTC. Protein sequence: CSARDRAGNTF.

J is TRBJ1-2 and V is TRBV6-2 or TRBV6-3; the D gene is possibly TRBD1 (5 bases). The CDR3 spans 14 residues. Germline V gene lookup returns CDR1 MNHEY and CDR2 SVGEGT. V was cut by 4 bases and J by 3 bases, with 12 bases left in between. The CDR3 bases are TGTGCCAGCAGTTGGTTACGGGGGGACTATGGCTACACCTTC. Encoded protein: CASSWLRGDYGYTF.

Only one count was recorded for this clone. The V gene is TRBV5-6, the J gene TRBJ1-2; 7 bases line up with TRBD1. V gave up 0 bases and J gave up 4 bases; unmatched junction bases: 3. The CDR3 covers 14 residues. CDR1 is SGHDT, CDR2 YYEEEE, per germline. The CDR3 is CASSLVGGRYGYTF. The CDR3 DNA is TGTGCCAGCAGCTTGGTAGGGGGCCGCTATGGCTACACCTTC.

The CDR3 loop is CASSIGRGRYNEQFF. DNA for the CDR3: TGTGCCAGTAGTATAGGGCGGGGGCGATACAATGAGCAGTTCTTC. The chain combines TRBV19 with TRBJ2-1; perhaps TRBD2 as D (7 bases). There are 15 residues in the CDR3. Trimming left V 1 base short and J 4 bases short, with 11 bases between. The germline V gene encodes CDR1 LNHDA and CDR2 SQIVND (reference sequence).

This clone was recorded once. CDR3 in amino acids: CASSSGLAGGKETQYF. DNA for the CDR3: TGTGCCAGCAGCTCGGGACTAGCGGGGGGCAAAGAGACCCAGTACTTC. This sequence joins TRBV7-3 and TRBJ2-5; 15 nucleotides align to TRBD2. The trim removed 4 bases at V and 3 bases at J, leaving 3 bases unmatched. Per the germline V gene, CDR1 is SGHTA and CDR2 is FQGTGA. CDR3 length equals 16 residues.

This clone has only one observation. CDR3 DNA sequence: TGTGCCACCAGTGATTCCGGGACATTAAACACCGGGGAGCTGTTTTTT. Its protein is CATSDSGTLNTGELFF. The genes are TRBV24-1 and TRBJ2-2; weak D call: TRBD1 (6 bases). V lost 2 bases and J lost 2, with 11 bases in between. The CDR3 totals 16 residues. Germline V gene lookup returns CDR1 KGHDR and CDR2 SFDVKD.

The table lists this clone with a few counts. The chain is built from TRBV5-6 and TRBJ1-5; no firm D call. Germline CDR1 SGHDT, CDR2 YYEEEE. The CDR3 has 12 amino acids. The V end was cut by 2 bases, the J end by 7 bases, with 7 bases between. The CDR3 loop is CASSFGPQPQHF. CDR3 DNA: TGTGCCAGCAGCTTTGGGCCGCAGCCCCAGCATTTT.